This entry is about one T cell receptor beta chain. Its antigen specificity is not known. Qualities for individual bases were not recorded, and no much larger clone is one base off. The source of the sample is a study of T cells after yellow fever vaccination (dated by TCRdb to between 2018 and 2021). For the study in its entirety: The SMART-Seq v4 Ultra Low Input RNA kit was used to prepare libraries from fractions with low cell numbers. Blood was drawn at multiple timepoints before and after primary and secondary immunization, with bulk PBMC replicates and cell subsets isolated. Two healthy male donors, one aged 18 to 30 and one aged 30 to 39 years, were included in the cohort. To track T-cell clones before and after primary and booster YFV17D yellow fever vaccination, bulk TCR alpha and beta repertoires were sequenced longitudinally.

General conclusions and limits of the study: A small share of clonotypes occurred in both CD4 and CD8 compartments, likely arising from convergent recombination. Because abundant contaminating clonotypes from the bulk population could be contained in FACS-sorted repertoires, computational filtering was required. The secondary T-cell response was found to be weaker but faster than the primary response, with a peak reached on day 5 rather than on day 15. Because only a couple of donors were included in the study, the extent to which the findings can be generalized is limited. After the booster, most clones that had expanded after primary vaccination were detected again (around 95% of CD4 and around nine tenths of CD8), suggesting broad maintenance of memory.

Counted from cysteine to phenylalanine, this CDR3 has 18 amino acids. Only the CDR3 portion is preserved as DNA: 54 bases, with reading frame beginning at the first base. The germline V and J ends show losses of 4 bases and 4 bases respectively, and no gene match explains 7 bases of the junction. CDR1 and CDR2 are read off the germline V gene as MGHRA and YSYEKL. Reads for this sample came from an Illumina NovaSeq 6000. TCR cDNA was made using 5'RACE template switching, a step that added a universal primer site and unique molecular identifiers. cDNA synthesis was primed from both the TCR alpha and TCR beta constant segments. Two PCR steps were used to amplify libraries, with sample barcodes and sequencing adapters being added in the second step. Sequencing of the libraries was done on either Illumina HiSeq 2500 (2x100 bp) or NovaSeq (2x150 bp). As for the authors' bioinformatics: MIGEC was used to demultiplex reads and collapse the reads into UMI consensus sequences, and MiXCR was used for V(D)J alignment. Using edgeR on replicate PBMC samples, clonotypes were called vaccine-responding if FDR was below 0.01 and the log2 fold change was above 5 up to day 15. Bulk clonotypes were assigned CD4 or CD8 identity according to which sequenced CD4 or CD8 repertoire held them at higher abundance. TCRdb trimmed public reads at Q25 via fastp, called clones via MiXCR and kept in-frame beta chains. A single entry per CDR3 protein holds the most common genes and DNA from its merged rows. V and J calls and clone size were set by TCRdb, not the authors. This sample is represented by some 350,000 distinct CDR3 sequences; about 4% of them were singletons. The leading ten clones occupy just under 25% of the sample.

This specimen's treatment or condition label, per the study, means: live attenuated yellow fever vaccine strain. At every blood-draw timepoint, two biological replicates of bulk PBMCs were collected. A standard Ficoll-Paque protocol was used to isolate PBMCs from peripheral blood. TriZol was used to extract RNA from bulk PBMCs, from CD4 and CD8 fractions, and from dextramer-positive and dextramer-negative fractions. Specimen: PBMCs, collected 5 days after the yellow fever booster vaccination. This receptor chain uses TRBV4-1 and TRBJ2-1; 16 bases in the junction line up with TRBD2. The TCR was taken from a man aged 18-30 years who received the YFV17D yellow fever vaccine. The DNA sequence is TGCGCCAGCAGCCCGGGACTAGCGGGGGGGCTAGCTTACAATGAGCAGTTCTTC. The encoded protein is CASSPGLAGGLAYNEQFF.